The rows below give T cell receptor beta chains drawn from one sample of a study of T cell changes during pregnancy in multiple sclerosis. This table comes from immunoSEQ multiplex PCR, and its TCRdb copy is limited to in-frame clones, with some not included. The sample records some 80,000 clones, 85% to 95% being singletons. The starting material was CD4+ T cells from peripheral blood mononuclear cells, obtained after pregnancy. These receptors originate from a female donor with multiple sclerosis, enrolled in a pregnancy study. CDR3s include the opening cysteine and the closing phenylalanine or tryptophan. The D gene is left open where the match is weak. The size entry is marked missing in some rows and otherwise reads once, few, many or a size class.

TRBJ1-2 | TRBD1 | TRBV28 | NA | TGTGCCAGCAGTCTGAGTTTAGGGGGCGGCTACACCTTC | CASSLSLGGGYTF
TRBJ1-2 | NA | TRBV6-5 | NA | TGTGCCAGCAGTTACTCGTCGGGGGAAGGGAACTATGGCTACACCTTC | CASSYSSGEGNYGYTF
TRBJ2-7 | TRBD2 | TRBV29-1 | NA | TGCAGCGCCGGGACTAGCGGTTCGGGCGAGCAGTACTTC | CSAGTSGSGEQYF
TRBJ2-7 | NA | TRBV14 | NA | TGTGCCAGCAGCCAAGGAGTGTATATCTCTGACGAGCAGTACTTC | CASSQGVYISDEQYF
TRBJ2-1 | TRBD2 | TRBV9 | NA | TGTGCCAGCAGCGTACGTCCTAGCGGCCAGGAGCAGTTCTTC | CASSVRPSGQEQFF
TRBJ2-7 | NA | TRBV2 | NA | TGTGCCAGCAGTGAGGTGAGGGAGCACGAGCAGTACTTC | CASSEVREHEQYF
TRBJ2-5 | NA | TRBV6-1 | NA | TGTGCCAGCAGTCTGGGACACCCCTCCGGTGGGACCCAGTACTTC | CASSLGHPSGGTQYF
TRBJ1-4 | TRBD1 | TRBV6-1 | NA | TGTGCCAGCAGTGAAGGGACAGGGGGAGAAAAACTGTTTTTT | CASSEGTGGEKLFF
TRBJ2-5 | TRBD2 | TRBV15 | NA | TGTGCCACCAGGCGGGGGGTGCAAGAGACCCAGTACTTC | CATRRGVQETQYF
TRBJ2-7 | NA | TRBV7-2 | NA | TGTGCCAGCAGCTTAGAAGCGGTGGGCTCCTACGAGCAGTACTTC | CASSLEAVGSYEQYF
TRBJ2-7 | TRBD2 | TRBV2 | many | TGTGCCAGCAGTGATACTAGCGGAAACTACGAGCAGTACTTC | CASSDTSGNYEQYF
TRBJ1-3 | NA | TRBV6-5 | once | TGTGCCAGCAGTTACTCAAAAGGGGGTTCTGGAAACACCATATATTTT | CASSYSKGGSGNTIYF
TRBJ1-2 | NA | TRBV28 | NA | TGTGCCAGCAGTCCATACAGGCAGGACTATGGCTACACCTTC | CASSPYRQDYGYTF
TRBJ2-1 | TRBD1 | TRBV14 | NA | TGTGCCAGCAGCCAAGAGGGGAAGGGGGCATACAATGAGCAGTTCTTC | CASSQEGKGAYNEQFF
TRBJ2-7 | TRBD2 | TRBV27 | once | TGTGCCAGCAGGCCGCTGGGGGGAGGGCCGTACGAGCAGTACTTC | CASRPLGGGPYEQYF
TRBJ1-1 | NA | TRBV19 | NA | TGTGCCAGTAGACAGACAGGGAACACTGAAGCTTTCTTT | CASRQTGNTEAFF
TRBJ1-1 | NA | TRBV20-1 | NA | TGCAGTGCTAGAGATTACGGGGAAGCTTTCTTT | CSARDYGEAFF
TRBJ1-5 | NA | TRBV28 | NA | TGTGCCAGCAGTTACCCCGACAGTCTAAATCAGCCCCAGCATTTT | CASSYPDSLNQPQHF
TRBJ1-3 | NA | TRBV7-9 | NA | TGTGCCAGCAGCTTAGTGGACTATGGAAACACCATATATTTT | CASSLVDYGNTIYF
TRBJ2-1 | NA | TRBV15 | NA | TGTGCCACCAGCAGAGATCTTATACTGGACAATGAGCAGTTCTTC | CATSRDLILDNEQFF
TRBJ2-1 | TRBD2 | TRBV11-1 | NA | TGTGCCAGCAGCCCGCGGACTAGCGGGGCCTACAATGAGCAGTTCTTC | CASSPRTSGAYNEQFF
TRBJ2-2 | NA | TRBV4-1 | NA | TGCGCCAGCAGCCAAAACTCCGGGGGCACCGGGGAGCTGTTTTTT | CASSQNSGGTGELFF
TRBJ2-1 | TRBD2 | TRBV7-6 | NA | TGTGCCAGCAGCCCATTGGGACTAGCGGGACTAAATGAGCAGTTCTTC | CASSPLGLAGLNEQFF
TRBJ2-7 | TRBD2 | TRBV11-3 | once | TGTGCCAGCAGCTTTGGTGGCAGCGGGAGGTTCTCCTACGAGCAGTACTTC | CASSFGGSGRFSYEQYF
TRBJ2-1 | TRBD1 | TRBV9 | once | TGTGCCAGCAGCACTCAGGACAGGACCCCCTACAATGAGCAGTTCTTC | CASSTQDRTPYNEQFF
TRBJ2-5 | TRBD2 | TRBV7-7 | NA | TGTGCTAGCAGCCCCTCTAGCGGCTACCAAGAGACCCAGTACTTC | CASSPSSGYQETQYF
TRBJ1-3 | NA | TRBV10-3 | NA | TGTGCCATCAGTGACCGGGAGAACCTCTCTGGAAACACCATATATTTT | CAISDRENLSGNTIYF
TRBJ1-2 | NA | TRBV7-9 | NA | TGTGCCAGCAGCAAAGAGGTCGACAGCTATGGCTACACCTTC | CASSKEVDSYGYTF
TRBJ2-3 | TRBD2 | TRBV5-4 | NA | TGTGCCAGCAGGATAGCGGGAGGTTCAGATACGCAGTATTTT | CASRIAGGSDTQYF
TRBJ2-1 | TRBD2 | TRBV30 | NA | TGTGCCTGGGGTAGTCTAGCGGGAGGGCCGGGTGAGCAGTTCTTC | CAWGSLAGGPGEQFF
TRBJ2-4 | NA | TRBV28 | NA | TGTGCCAGCAGTTTGACGCAGGGCTCCAAAAACATTCAGTACTTC | CASSLTQGSKNIQYF
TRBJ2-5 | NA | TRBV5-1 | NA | TGCGCCAGCAGCTTGGGTTACGGGAACCAAGAGACCCAGTACTTC | CASSLGYGNQETQYF
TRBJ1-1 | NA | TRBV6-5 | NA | TGTGCCAGCAGTTACTCGACATGGGGCAGGCCCATTGAAGCTTTCTTT | CASSYSTWGRPIEAFF
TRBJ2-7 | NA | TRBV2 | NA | TGTGCCAGCGCGCGGGGAGCCTACGAGCAGTACTTC | CASARGAYEQYF
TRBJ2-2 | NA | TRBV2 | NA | TGTGCCAGCACTAAGGACAGCGCGAACACCGGGGAGCTGTTTTTT | CASTKDSANTGELFF
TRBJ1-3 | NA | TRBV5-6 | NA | TGTGCCAGCAGCTGGGGGGTGATGTGGACTGGAAACACCATATATTTT | CASSWGVMWTGNTIYF
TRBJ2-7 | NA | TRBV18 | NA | TGTGCCAGCTCACCAAAGGGGCAGGTACTCTCCTACGAGCAGTACTTC | CASSPKGQVLSYEQYF
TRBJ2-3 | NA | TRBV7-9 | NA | TGTGCCAGCAGCTTCGGGGAGGCGGATACGCAGTATTTT | CASSFGEADTQYF
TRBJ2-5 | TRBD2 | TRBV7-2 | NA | TGTGCCAGCAGCCAGACCTCGGGACTAGCGGGAGCGGAGACCCAGTACTTC | CASSQTSGLAGAETQYF
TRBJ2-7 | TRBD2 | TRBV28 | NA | TGTGCCAGCAGTTTACTTAGCGGGAGGGCCCCCTACGAGCAGTACTTC | CASSLLSGRAPYEQYF
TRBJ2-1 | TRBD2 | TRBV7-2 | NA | TGTGCCAGCAGCAGGACTAGCGGTAGCTCCTACAATGAGCAGTTCTTC | CASSRTSGSSYNEQFF